These 13 T cell receptor beta chains originate from one sample sequenced in a study of cytomegalovirus exposure and HLA in healthy donors. Use of 60 Vbeta and 13 Jbeta primers characterized the PCR. The protocol was immunoSEQ multiplex PCR, while the TCRdb copy is restricted to in-frame clones and leaves out a portion. The sample lists about 160,000 clones; approximately 84% were seen once. The sample was PBMCs. These receptor sequences come from a male donor in good health and CMV-seropositive.

The rearrangement joins TRBV6-6 to TRBJ2-3; D may be TRBD2 (6 bases). Trimming took off 10 bases at V and 4 bases at J, with 15 bases between the two ends. Germline values: CDR1 MNHNY, CDR2 SVGAGI (reference sequence). CDR3 length equals 13 residues. This CDR3 reads CATSRGGSDTQYF. The CDR3 nucleotides are TGTGCCACCTCGCGGGGTGGGTCAGATACGCAGTATTTT.

V is TRBV16 and J is TRBJ2-5, with TRBD2 matching over 7 bases. The CDR3 is made up of 17 amino acids. Looked up from germline, CDR1 is KGHSY and CDR2 is FQNENV. Trimming at V came to 5 bases and at J to 4 bases, leaving 16 bases not matched to a gene. The CDR3 here is CASSTRASGRPPETQYF. CDR3 nucleotide sequence: TGTGCCAGCAGCACCCGGGCTTCCGGGAGGCCCCCAGAGACCCAGTACTTC. Using reference TRBV16 and TRBJ2-5 for the parts outside the CDR3, the full variable domain is GEEVAQTPKHLVRGEGQKAKLYCAPIKGHSYVFWYQQVLKNEFKFLISFQNENVFDETGMPKERFSAKCLPNSPCSLEIQATKLEDSAVYFCASSTRASGRPPETQYFGPGTRLLVL.

The chain has TRBV6-5 and TRBJ1-2; 7 bases map to TRBD1. The CDR3 covers 15 residues. V lost 2 bases, J lost 5 bases, and 8 bases stayed unmatched. CDR1 MNHEY and CDR2 SVGAGI come from the germline V gene. The CDR3 DNA follows: TGTGCCAGCAGTTACGCCGGGACAGAGAAGTATGGCTACACCTTC. This gives the protein CASSYAGTEKYGYTF.

On this clone: One end of the junction fails to match germline, which may point to a read error. This chain joins TRBV7-9 and TRBJ1-2, with D maybe TRBD1 (5 bases). CDR1 and CDR2 (germline): SEHNR, FQNEAQ (reference sequence). CDR3 length: 11 amino acids. CDR3 coding DNA: TGTTCCAGCAGCCGAGACAGAGGCTACACCTTC. Translation: CSSSRDRGYTF.

The genes are TRBV5-5 and TRBJ2-1; D possibly corresponds to TRBD2 (6 bases). Germline-derived CDR1 and CDR2 are SGHKS and YYEKEE (reference sequence). The CDR3 sequence is 16 residues long. Trimming cost V 4 bases and J 2 bases, with 16 bases left between them. Written as DNA, the CDR3 is TGTGCCAGCAGCGCCCTACTAGCTGGGCCCTACAATGAGCAGTTCTTC. Translated, it gives CASSALLAGPYNEQFF.

The rearrangement joins TRBV11-3 to TRBJ2-3; 13 bases align to TRBD2. V gave up 5 bases and J gave up 1 base; unmatched junction bases: 6. Germline V gene lookup returns CDR1 SGHNT and CDR2 YENEEA. The CDR3 totals 17 residues. CDR3 loop: CASSPGTSGVGTDTQYF. CDR3 coding DNA: TGTGCCAGCAGCCCGGGGACTAGCGGGGTAGGCACAGATACGCAGTATTTT.

The V gene is TRBV5-1, the J gene TRBJ2-2, with 8 bases matching TRBD2. The CDR3 consists of 16 residues. Germline lookup yields CDR1 SGHRS and CDR2 YFSETQ. Trimming removed 4 bases from V and 2 bases from J; junction bases left unmatched: 7. DNA of the CDR3: TGCGCCAGCAGCCCCTCGGGGGGGTCTAACACCGGGGAGCTGTTTTTT. This gives the protein CASSPSGGSNTGELFF.

V usage is TRBV27 and J usage is TRBJ2-2, with 13 bases lining up with TRBD2. The CDR3 contains 16 residues. The germline V gene has CDR1 MNHEY and CDR2 SMNVEV (reference sequence). J lost 8 bases, V lost 7 bases, and 10 bases had no gene match. The CDR3 DNA is TGTGCCAGCACGCTAATAGGGACTAGCGGGACTGGGGAGCTGTTTTTT. Translation: CASTLIGTSGTGELFF.

The rearrangement uses TRBV11-2 and TRBJ2-7; the D gene is possibly TRBD2 (6 bases). Germline V gives CDR1 SGHAT, CDR2 FQNNGV. This CDR3 is 14 amino acids long. Deletions cut 3 bases from V and 3 bases from J, with 12 bases between. As DNA, the CDR3 is TGTGCCAGCAGCTTGAGGGACTCAGGCTACGAGCAGTACTTC. Encoded protein: CASSLRDSGYEQYF. The whole variable domain, filled in from reference TRBV11-2 and TRBJ2-7, reads EAGVAQSPRYKIIEKRQSVAFWCNPISGHATLYWYQQILGQGPKLLIQFQNNGVVDDSQLPKDRFSAERLKGVDSTLKIQPAKLEDSAVYLCASSLRDSGYEQYFGPGTRLTVT.

The chain has TRBV9 and TRBJ2-2; possible D gene TRBD2, 6 bases. CDR3 size: 12 residues. Germline V gene data show CDR1 as SGDLS and CDR2 as YYNGEE. The V end lost 7 bases, the J end lost 6 bases, and 10 bases lay between the germline ends. The CDR3 spells CASDGGAGELFF. The CDR3 nucleotides read TGTGCCAGCGATGGCGGGGCCGGGGAGCTGTTTTTT.

A word on this clone: One end of the junction does not line up with germline, which may come from a read error. The chain has TRBV7-9 and TRBJ1-5, with 8 nucleotides matching TRBD1. This CDR3 contains 14 residues. From germline, CDR1 is SEHNR and CDR2 FQNEAQ (reference sequence). DNA of the CDR3: TGTTCCAGCAGCTTACAGGGGGTACGGGAGCCCCAGCATTTT. Encoded protein: CSSSLQGVREPQHF. Filled out from reference TRBV7-9 and TRBJ1-5, the complete variable domain reads DTGVSQNPRHKITKRGQNVTFRCDPISEHNRLYWYRQTLGQGPEFLTYFQNEAQLEKSRLLSDRFSAERPKGSFSTLEIQRTEQGDSAMYLCSSSLQGVREPQHFGDGTRLSIL.

The rearrangement joins TRBV28 to TRBJ1-1, with D unresolved. V shed 4 bases and J shed 8 bases, with 5 bases lying between them. Germline CDR1 and CDR2: MDHEN and SYDVKM. This CDR3 is 10 amino acids long. DNA of the CDR3: TGTGCCAGCAGTTCAAAAGAAGCTTTCTTT. This translates into CASSSKEAFF.

The rearrangement joins TRBV19 to TRBJ1-2; D unresolved. Germline CDR1 and CDR2: LNHDA and SQIVND (reference sequence). CDR3 size: 15 residues. V lost 1 base and J 4 bases, leaving 13 bases between the germline ends. In nucleotides, the CDR3 is TGTGCCAGTAGTATAGGGCCCCACCTGGCCTATGGCTACACCTTC. Amino acid sequence: CASSIGPHLAYGYTF.